The T cell receptor beta chain described here comes from a study of blood T cell repertoires in COVID-19. The overall study: Italy, Spain and the United States were the sources of the convalescent and acute COVID-19 samples.

CDR3 length: 12 residues. Looked up from germline, CDR1 is SEHNR and CDR2 is FQNEAQ (reference sequence). V gave up 8 bases and J gave up 8 bases, with 15 bases separating them. Clones were sequenced by immunoSEQ multiplex PCR, and TCRdb holds only the in-frame ones, with some missing. Among fewer than 55,000 clones, about four fifths were seen once, and the ten largest hold 1.6%. The chain couples TRBV7-9 to TRBJ1-1, with D perhaps TRBD1 (6 bases). This receptor was taken from a man in his fifties or sixties with acute or convalescent COVID-19. Sequencing input: peripheral blood. DNA of the CDR3: TGTGCCAGCGTTCTCCGGGGGGCGGAAGCTTTCTTT. Its protein product is CASVLRGAEAFF. Using reference TRBV7-9 and TRBJ1-1 for the parts outside the CDR3, the full variable domain is DTGVSQNPRHKITKRGQNVTFRCDPISEHNRLYWYRQTLGQGPEFLTYFQNEAQLEKSRLLSDRFSAERPKGSFSTLEIQRTEQGDSAMYLCASVLRGAEAFFGQGTRLTVV.